The clone carrying this T cell receptor beta chain was seen ten or more times. Its antigen is not identified. The data stem from a study of T cells in Graves' hyperthyroidism and ophthalmopathy. These patients, aged 18 to 65, had recently diagnosed hyperthyroidism lasting under 2 months. Study-level findings and limits: Most clonotypes that expanded in the thyroid above 0.001 also showed up in blood.

RNA transcripts served as the template for amplifying TCR beta CDR3 regions. Initially, a first-round RT-PCR of the TCR CDR3 employed the HTBI primer set. TCRdb reanalysed the multiplex PCR reads using MiXCR and keeps one entry per CDR3 protein. The profile shows 600,000 to 800,000 distinct CDR3 sequences, about a third of them singletons. This CDR3 contains 16 residues. Trimming cost V 1 base and J 5 bases; bases outside gene matches: 6. Germline values: CDR1 SNHLY, CDR2 FYNNEI. Sample: blood. The origin of this receptor is a woman aged 40 to 49 with Graves' hyperthyroidism. This sequence joins TRBV2 and TRBJ2-7; 12 bases agree with TRBD2. CDR3 sequence reads: CASSEVRTSGAHEQYF. DNA of the CDR3: TGTGCCAGCAGTGAAGTTCGGACTAGCGGGGCCCACGAGCAGTACTTC.